This T cell receptor beta chain was recovered during a study of cytomegalovirus exposure and HLA in healthy donors (dated by TCRdb to the late 2010s). As for the study more broadly: An earlier analysis of about 530 of the donors reported 276 Gb of sequence data and 117 million unique TCR beta sequences obtained from roughly 180 million T cells. Around 320 gigabases of sequencing data and approximately 85 million unique TCR sequences were included in an early release covering roughly 700 HLA-typed donors. Among the roughly 430 genotyped donors, about 83% belonged to the genetic ancestry cluster associated with self-reported Caucasian donors. The aim of the study was to test whether cataloging public T cell receptors could identify signatures of past pathogen exposure. The study profiled the T cell repertoires of under 850 subjects by immunosequencing and related them to cytomegalovirus serostatus. Besides the first cohort of hundreds of subjects, a separate validation cohort made up of some 110 different subjects was used. High-throughput TCR immunosequencing, statistical association of individual TCRs with disease status, and machine learning were combined to predict cytomegalovirus infection status. To study patterns of TCR occurrence, a later analysis re-analyzed previously published TCR beta repertoires from around 660 donors and added high-resolution HLA genotyping. In the later analysis, no new phenotypic data were used to find candidate immune exposures; instead, reliance was placed on TCR beta sequences and their occurrence across donors. In an earlier analysis of several hundred of the donors, high-throughput TCR beta sequencing was used to judge whether each TCR beta V gene segment behaved as functional or pseudogenic. Donor age, sex, ethnicity and CMV serostatus were compiled alongside the repertoire data. A later genetic analysis used genome-wide SNP genotypes for about three fifths of the 666 donors, treating that subset as a discovery cohort. Every repertoire in the discovery cohort had been generated on one and the same sequencing platform. HLA typing included class I and class II loci at four-digit resolution. Typing coverage differed by locus: A, B, C, DRB1 and DQB1 were typed in about 629-630 donors, DQA1 in approximately 520, DPA1 in 600 to 610, and DPB1 in approximately 450. A handful of DR-DQ haplotypes were handled as single units for association and clustering because linkage in the cohort was strong. On average, 235,054 unique TCR beta nucleotide sequences were sequenced per donor among a few hundred genotyped donors of the cohort, with about 19% of those sequences being non-productive. Study-wide findings and limitations: In a later analysis, most CMV-associated TCR beta chains were found to appear HLA-restricted, with HLA associations seemingly driven largely by CMV exposure. In vitro tests confirmed that three of the cytomegalovirus-associated TCR beta chains recognize cytomegalovirus antigens. In a later analysis, TCR association rates were found to vary across HLA loci, with the most associated TCRs seen for DRB1 alleles and the fewest for HLA-C alleles. The classifier was reported to diagnose cytomegalovirus status with high specificity and sensitivity in both the original cohort and the validation cohort. A later analysis reported that several top co-occurrence clusters appeared linked to parvovirus B19, influenza, CMV and Epstein-Barr virus. Immune exposure information for the cohort was limited to CMV serostatus. An earlier analysis of 587 of the donors showed that most TCR beta V segments appeared in productive rearrangements either about 87% or about 30% of the time, which broadly matched IMGT annotations. According to a later genetic analysis, donors in an Asian-associated ancestry cluster had fewer N-insertions in productive TCRs than the approximately 630-donor mean. Only TCR beta chains were sequenced in this cohort, and the absence of alpha or paired-chain data limited detectable features. Correlated functional status among segregating V segments might reflect linkage disequilibrium, but an unknown experimental factor could not be ruled out. Because counts were too low, seventeen rarely observed V segments, including chromosome 9 orphons, were left out of the earlier analysis of 587 of the donors. V-gene and J-gene trimming of TCR beta chains was associated with a missense DCLRE1C variant in a later genetic analysis, and the association was replicated in an independent cohort. A further reported finding was that TCR beta sequences accurately predicted the HLA-A and HLA-B alleles for most subjects in the first cohort. Most TCR sequences were observed very rarely across donors, whereas some public TCRs were present in many individuals. In a later analysis, HLA-associated TCR beta chains showed more clonal expansion and lower generation probabilities than non-associated chains that were equally common. According to the authors, the approach could potentially be generalized to other disease states and immunological phenotypes. In a later analysis, some 17,000 TCR beta sequences were associated with specific HLA alleles at a false discovery rate of 0.05. A cluster of highly shared sequence variants was judged likely to represent a technical artifact of the sequencing pipeline. The study gave a list of 150 to 200 TCR beta chains associated with cytomegalovirus. Assigning TCR associations to individual alleles was difficult when HLA alleles, especially DR and DQ, strongly co-occurred. Sequencing depth was assumed to be roughly uniform across donors in the presence/absence analyses, though that assumption may not hold. HLA typing was unavailable for some donors at each locus, so association tests used only the typed subset. Because the 87-base-pair reads could not distinguish some IMGT-functional V segments, including TRBV6-2 and TRBV6-3, those segments were excluded.

The cohort was made up of roughly 670 healthy bone marrow donors. Cohort members were all nominally healthy when sampled, although unrecorded immune exposures were likely present. The donor was CMV seropositive and was included in the group of almost 300 seropositive cohort members. Every donor gave a peripheral blood sample, and the peripheral blood mononuclear cells from that sample were used for TCR beta sequencing. The Qiagen DNeasy Blood Extraction Kit was used to extract genomic DNA from the blood cell samples. Ends trimmed: V by 4 bases, J by 1 base; bases unmatched to a gene: 7. CDR1 and CDR2, per the germline V gene, are SGHTA and FQGNSA. From cysteine to phenylalanine, the CDR3 is 17 amino acids long. Just the 51-base CDR3 DNA is kept, in frame starting at base 1. Points on this clone: Which antigen it targets is not known. No base quality values were provided; no much bigger clone lies one nucleotide off.

The library was built by means of the immunoSEQ multiplex PCR assay. A mixture of 60 forward primers for TCR Vbeta segments and 13 reverse primers for TCR Jbeta segments was used in the multiplex PCR. A multiplex PCR assay on genomic DNA amplified the CDR3 region of rearranged TCR beta genes. Amplified TCR beta libraries were sequenced as 87-base-pair reads on the Illumina HiSeq System. The original methods were these. Across the 500 to 700 repertoires, a later analysis counted around 80 million unique TCR beta chains, 9.5 million to 13 million of which were shared by at least two donors. To remove PCR and sequencing errors, raw reads were error-corrected and collapsed into unique sequences using a nearest-neighbor algorithm that merged closely related sequences. V, D and J gene segments were assigned by aligning CDR3 sequences to IMGT reference sequences. For a sequence to be retained, at least a six-nucleotide match to both a V gene segment and a J gene segment was required. Rearrangements were classified as productive when the CDR3 lacked stop codons and remained in frame with V and J, and all other rearrangements were classified as non-productive. CDR3 was defined by IMGT convention, running from the second conserved V-encoded cysteine to the conserved J-encoded phenylalanine. In an earlier analysis of approximately 500 of the donors, sequences lacking an unambiguous match to a single V gene segment were excluded. In an earlier analysis of 587 of the donors, a V segment was called functional when productive rearrangements were above 56.7%, and segregating when the standard deviation between donors exceeded 5%. A statistical classification framework was developed to diagnose cytomegalovirus status using the catalog of TCR beta chain sequences. In a later analysis, TCR nucleotide sequences were compared against IMGT/GENE-DB human TR gene sequences so that V and J genes could be assigned. In a later analysis, CDR3 sequences and most-parsimonious VDJ recombination scenarios were assigned using the TCRdist pipeline. In a later analysis, every TCR beta chain was defined by the combination of its CDR3 amino acid sequence and its V-gene family, and reads without a unique V-gene family were dropped. As a way to deal with suspected cross-contamination and a sequencing artifact, a later analysis dropped 592 nucleotide sequences that were highly shared and had low generation probability. In a later analysis, a clonal expansion index for each public chain was calculated from normalized within-repertoire ranks of inferred template counts. A later analysis computed generation probabilities with a VDJ recombination model fitted to out-of-frame rearrangements, and checked the results against IGoR. In a later analysis, TCR-TCR, TCR-HLA and TCR-CMV co-occurrence was scored with hypergeometric tests, and a repertoire-size bias correction was applied to TCR pairs. False discovery rates were estimated in a later analysis by permuting HLA or CMV assignments 20 times. In a later analysis, co-occurring TCRs were grouped using DBSCAN, and TCRdist sequence similarity was added for clustering within HLA-allele-positive subsets. For co-occurrence clustering, repertoires with fewer than 30,000 or more than 120,000 public chains were excluded, along with roughly 5 repertoires with anomalous nucleotide sharing. The table was pulled from immuneACCESS by TCRdb, which kept in-frame rearrangements only. Such tables lose some clones; where checked, under half of the loss comes from unresolved V genes, and the rest has no known cause. V, J and clone size are taken as reported in that table, and D and trimming were inferred from the DNA itself. Present in this sample are approximately 140,000 clones, more than 75% of which were seen just once. Clones ranked in the top ten supply 5% to 8% of the sample.

Sample: PBMCs. The receptor's source is a woman aged 40 to 55 in good health and CMV-seropositive. The chain uses TRBV7-2 and TRBJ2-7; 13 nucleotides in the junction match TRBD2. The DNA reads TGTGCCAGCAGCTCACGACTAGCGGGAGGACTTTCCTACGAGCAGTACTTC. This gives the protein CASSSRLAGGLSYEQYF.